One and the same sample provided the 2 T cell receptor beta chains below, sequenced in a study of blood T cells in healthy people across ages (dated by TCRdb to the mid-2010s). The method was 5' RACE. Sequencer: Illumina HiSeq 2500. The second PCR ran for about 6 to 11 cycles and used a J-beta primer mix along with a sample-barcoded 5' primer. The public reads were quality trimmed at Q25 with fastp and then assembled into clones with MiXCR by TCRdb, keeping productive beta chains. Rows with a matching CDR3 protein are joined into one entry that keeps the most common DNA and genes. In this sample the table shows 800,000 to 950,000 distinct CDR3 sequences, roughly 48% of which occur a single time. Together, the top ten hold around an eighth of the sample. Material for sequencing was blood. The source of these receptors is a man younger than 40 in good health.

The chain joins TRBV7-2 to TRBJ1-2, with TRBD1 matching over 12 bases. This CDR3 is 14 amino acids long. J lost 12 bases, V lost 0 bases, and 5 bases had no gene match. Germline CDR1 and CDR2: SGHTA and FQGNSA. CDR3 coding DNA: TGTGCCAGCAGCTTAGCGGGACAGGGGGCTTCGAACACCTTC. Translation: CASSLAGQGASNTF.

The chain joins TRBV7-9 to TRBJ1-2, with D possibly TRBD1 on 5 matching bases. Germline-derived CDR1 and CDR2 are SEHNR and FQNEAQ (reference sequence). The ends were cut back, 5 bases at V and 1 base at J, with 14 bases in the middle. The CDR3 spans 15 residues. This CDR3 reads CASSLSGTFNYGYTF. DNA for the CDR3: TGTGCCAGCAGCCTATCCGGGACCTTTAACTATGGCTACACCTTC.